This record concerns one TCR beta chain sequence. The antigen is undetermined. Using a J-beta primer mix together with a sample-barcoded 5' primer, a second PCR was run for about 6 to 12 cycles. TCRdb fed the 5' RACE reads into MiXCR, producing one record per CDR3 protein. Among 500,000 to 600,000 distinct CDR3 sequences, 27% were seen once, and the ten largest hold approximately 18%. Per the germline V gene, CDR1 is SEHNR and CDR2 is FQNEAQ (reference sequence). CDR3 length equals 15 residues. The data belong to a study of blood T cells in healthy people across ages. Study-level points and caveats: Observed TCR beta diversity per million T cells went down as age went up. This fall followed a roughly linear course with age.

The V and J genes are TRBV7-9 and TRBJ2-7, with D perhaps TRBD1 or TRBD2 (5 bases each). The J call may not be correct, given that the DNA end is closer to TRBJ2-5. The sequencing sample was made of blood. This receptor was taken from a woman aged 70 to 79 in good health. The CDR3 loop reads CASSFTGGLHETQYF. The CDR3 nucleotides are TGTGCCAGCAGCTTCACAGGCGGGCTGCACGAGACCCAGTACTTC.